A single sample gave rise to the 18 T cell receptor beta chains below, sequenced in a study of T cell repertoires in cytomegalovirus infection. TCRdb re-analysed the reads in MiXCR, keeping a single row per CDR3 protein. The sample carries about 310,000 distinct CDR3 sequences, around a sixth recorded once. The sample was PBMCs. All receptors derive from a human donor in good health (CMV status not recorded). Some clones in this sample may be carry-over from other donors' samples.

In its sample, this clonotype was seen a few times. The rearrangement uses TRBV6-5 and TRBJ1-1; D gene ambiguous. Trimming pared 6 bases from V and 0 bases from J, leaving 8 bases between. The length of the CDR3 is 13 residues. CDR1 MNHEY and CDR2 SVGAGI come from the germline V gene. CDR3 in amino acids: CASRGIMNTEAFF. In DNA form, the CDR3 reads TGTGCCAGCAGGGGCATAATGAACACTGAAGCTTTCTTT.

A few counts support this clonotype. The chain carries TRBV13 and TRBJ1-1; 10 bases line up with TRBD1. CDR1 PRHDT and CDR2 FYEKMQ come from the germline V gene (reference sequence). The ends lost 4 bases at V and 1 base at J; junction bases unmatched: 6. The length of the CDR3 is 16 residues. CDR3 sequence: CASSSNWDRGNTEAFF. As DNA, the CDR3 is TGTGCCAGCAGCTCCAACTGGGACAGGGGGAACACTGAAGCTTTCTTT.

This clonotype was seen at least ten times. The chain employs TRBV12-3 or TRBV12-4 and TRBJ1-1; D is uncertain. The CDR3 covers 13 residues. V gave up 8 bases and J gave up 6 bases, with 16 bases separating them. The CDR3 reads CASRGGGSPEAFF. Here the CDR3 DNA reads TGTGCCAGCCGGGGAGGAGGAAGCCCTGAAGCTTTCTTT.

This clonotype was found many times. The chain links TRBV28 to TRBJ2-7; no clear D. Germline V gives CDR1 MDHEN, CDR2 SYDVKM. This CDR3 comprises 12 residues. V was trimmed by 0 bases and J by 5 bases, leaving 5 bases between them. The CDR3 here is CASSLWQDEQYF. The DNA for the CDR3 is TGTGCCAGCAGTTTATGGCAGGACGAGCAGTACTTC.

This clonotype was observed many times. V gene TRBV5-4 combines with J gene TRBJ2-7; D is unresolved. The CDR3 consists of 13 residues. Germline-derived CDR1 and CDR2 are SGHNT and YYREEE (reference sequence). The V end lost 4 bases, the J end lost 4 bases, and 12 bases lay between the germline ends. CDR3 residues: CASSPAGAYEQYF. CDR3 coding DNA: TGTGCCAGCAGCCCGGCCGGAGCTTACGAGCAGTACTTC.

The gene calls are TRBV4-1 and TRBJ1-4, with unresolved D. There are 13 residues in the CDR3. V dropped 0 bases and J dropped 7 bases, with 6 bases sitting between them. Germline V gives CDR1 MGHRA, CDR2 YSYEKL. Here the CDR3 reads CASSQDRFEKLFF. In DNA, the CDR3 is TGCGCCAGCAGCCAAGATAGATTTGAAAAACTGTTTTTT.

This clonotype appeared many times. J is TRBJ2-1 and V is TRBV6-1, with D possibly being TRBD2 (5 bases). Germline CDR1 is MNHNS and CDR2 is SASEGT. This CDR3 spans 13 amino acids. Trimming took off 3 bases at V and 9 bases at J, with 12 bases between the two ends. This chain's CDR3 is CASSDQYGSEQFF. The DNA of the CDR3 is TGTGCCAGCAGTGACCAGTATGGGAGTGAGCAGTTCTTC.

The V gene is TRBV10-3, the J gene TRBJ2-7; D perhaps matches TRBD2 (5 bases). The CDR3 loop spans 14 amino acids. V was cut by 2 bases and J by 3 bases, with 11 bases left in between. CDR1 ENHRY and CDR2 SYGVKD come from the germline V gene. CDR3 loop: CAISEGVRDYEQYF. DNA of the CDR3: TGTGCCATCAGTGAGGGGGTCCGGGACTACGAGCAGTACTTC.

This clonotype was recorded at least ten times. The rearrangement uses TRBV7-6 and TRBJ2-2; 10 nucleotides line up with TRBD2. The CDR3 has 14 amino acids. The V and J ends lost 6 bases and 4 bases, in that order; junction bases with no gene match: 2. Germline lookup yields CDR1 SGHVS and CDR2 FNYEAQ. The CDR3 sequence: CASRLAGVTGELFF. For the CDR3, the DNA is TGTGCCAGCAGGCTAGCGGGGGTCACCGGGGAGCTGTTTTTT.

This clonotype has at least ten counts. V gene TRBV7-8 combines with J gene TRBJ1-4; D is unresolved. The V and J ends lost 1 base and 1 base respectively, with 7 bases between them. Germline loops: CDR1 SGHVS, CDR2 FQNEAQ. The CDR3 is 15 amino acids. For the CDR3, the DNA is TGTGCCAGCAGCTTAGGGGAAGGAACTAATGAAAAACTGTTTTTT. This sequence encodes CASSLGEGTNEKLFF.

The sample holds many counts of this clonotype. The chain's CDR3 is CASSLTGNNQPQHF. CDR3 DNA sequence: TGTGCCAGCAGCTTAACCGGGAATAATCAGCCCCAGCATTTT. The chain has TRBV7-2 and TRBJ1-5; D gene unclear. V dropped 2 bases and J dropped 4 bases, with 9 bases sitting between them. Germline CDR1 reads SGHTA; CDR2 reads FQGNSA. CDR3 length: 14 amino acids.

This clonotype was seen at least ten times. The V gene is TRBV7-2, the J gene TRBJ2-1; TRBD2 aligns across 13 bases. Germline V gives CDR1 SGHTA, CDR2 FQGNSA. The CDR3 is 16 amino acids. Losses at the gene ends were 5 bases for V and 2 bases for J; bases not matched to a gene: 3. CDR3 bases: TGTGCCAGCAGCCGACTAGCGGGGGGCACCTACAATGAGCAGTTCTTC. Protein product: CASSRLAGGTYNEQFF. Using reference TRBV7-2 and TRBJ2-1 for the parts outside the CDR3, the full variable domain is GAGVSQSPSNKVTEKGKDVELRCDPISGHTALYWYRQSLGQGLEFLIYFQGNSAPDKSGLPSDRFSAERTGGSVSTLTIQRTQQEDSAVYLCASSRLAGGTYNEQFFGPGTRLTVL.

The gene calls are TRBV7-2 and TRBJ2-3; 8 bases are shared with TRBD2. V shed 2 bases, J shed 6 bases, and the junction held 16 bases outside the gene matches. The CDR3 consists of 18 residues. The V gene's germline CDR1 is SGHTA and CDR2 FQGNSA. The CDR3 sequence is CASSLFGGRGVTFDTQYF. The CDR3 DNA reads TGTGCCAGCAGCTTATTCGGTGGGCGGGGGGTGACGTTTGATACGCAGTATTTT.

This clonotype was observed many times. The chain couples TRBV7-2 to TRBJ2-7, with D maybe TRBD1 (5 bases). The CDR3 contains 15 residues. Per germline, CDR1 SGHTA and CDR2 FQGNSA. Deletions cut 1 base from V and 0 bases from J, with 10 bases between. CDR3 DNA sequence: TGTGCCAGCAGCTTAGTACAGGATTCCTCCTACGAGCAGTACTTC. It yields the protein CASSLVQDSSYEQYF.

This clonotype was detected ten times or more. The chain is built from TRBV7-9 and TRBJ1-1, with 9 bases that match TRBD1. CDR1 and CDR2 (germline): SEHNR, FQNEAQ (reference sequence). The V gene end was trimmed by 5 bases and the J gene end by 5 bases; junction bases not matched to a gene: 9. The CDR3 spans 15 residues. As DNA, the CDR3 is TGTGCCAGCAGCAAACCGGGACAGGGTCAAACTGAAGCTTTCTTT. It codes for CASSKPGQGQTEAFF. The whole variable domain, filled in from reference TRBV7-9 and TRBJ1-1, reads DTGVSQNPRHKITKRGQNVTFRCDPISEHNRLYWYRQTLGQGPEFLTYFQNEAQLEKSRLLSDRFSAERPKGSFSTLEIQRTEQGDSAMYLCASSKPGQGQTEAFFGQGTRLTVV.

This clonotype occurred a few times. This rearrangement joins TRBV20-1 to TRBJ1-5, with D perhaps matching TRBD1 (5 bases). Germline assignment: CDR1 DFQATT and CDR2 SNEGSKA (reference sequence). V was shortened by 6 bases and J by 0 bases, with 15 bases between the two germline ends. The CDR3 is made up of 15 amino acids. The CDR3 protein is CSASGTDHSNQPQHF. DNA for the CDR3: TGCAGTGCCAGCGGGACGGACCATAGCAATCAGCCCCAGCATTTT.

This clonotype has a count of ten or more. The rearrangement uses TRBV12-3 or TRBV12-4 and TRBJ1-3; D unclear. Trimming left V 6 bases short and J 0 bases short, with 9 bases between. This CDR3 has 14 residues. The DNA for the CDR3 is TGTGCCAGCAGACGTCAGAGCTCTGGAAACACCATATATTTT. Amino acids: CASRRQSSGNTIYF.

This clonotype was seen more than once but under ten times. The chain employs TRBV28 and TRBJ1-2, with 10 bases matching TRBD1. Per germline, CDR1 MDHEN and CDR2 SYDVKM. Germline trimming cut 8 bases from V and 8 bases from J; bases unmatched to any gene: 5. The CDR3 is 12 residues long. CDR3 in amino acids: CASRGQGSGYTF. CDR3 bases: TGTGCCAGCCGGGGACAGGGGAGCGGCTACACCTTC.